These 17 T cell receptor beta chains were sequenced from one sample in a study of T-cell memory formation after mild COVID-19. TCRdb re-analysed the 5' RACE reads in MiXCR, keeping a single row per CDR3 protein. The repertoire has 450,000 to 650,000 distinct CDR3 sequences, roughly 22% of them found once; the top ten carry under 15%. What was sequenced was PBMCs or a T cell subset sorted from them (not recorded which). These receptors all stem from an adult woman who had mild COVID-19 (a few samples of this study predate the infection). Cell type and time point are not known.

The chain joins TRBV4-3 to TRBJ2-3, with TRBD2 matching 12 bases. V was clipped by 2 bases and J by 2 bases; unmatched bases: 17. CDR1 and CDR2 from the germline V gene are LGHNA and YSLEER. This CDR3 spans 21 amino acids. The CDR3 loop reads CASSQLRMGLAGEGVTDTQYF. CDR3 bases: TGCGCCAGCAGCCAACTGCGCATGGGACTAGCGGGCGAGGGGGTCACAGATACGCAGTATTTT.

This clonotype occurred many times. V is TRBV7-3 and J is TRBJ2-5, with no clear D. This CDR3 is built from 13 residues. Germline V lookup: CDR1 SGHTA, CDR2 FQGTGA. The V and J ends lost 0 bases and 5 bases respectively, with 7 bases between them. The CDR3 sequence is CASSLTLGETQYF. The CDR3, as DNA: TGTGCCAGCAGCTTAACACTCGGCGAGACCCAGTACTTC.

This clonotype was observed a few times. V and J are TRBV5-1 and TRBJ1-5; TRBD1 might be the D (6 bases). Between the trimmed V and J ends, which lost 3 bases and 0 bases, there was a span of 13 bases. The CDR3 consists of 16 residues. Germline assignment: CDR1 SGHRS and CDR2 YFSETQ. As DNA, the CDR3 is TGCGCCAGCAGCTGGGGAGGGGGGGATAGCAATCAGCCCCAGCATTTT. This sequence encodes CASSWGGGDSNQPQHF.

The rearrangement joins TRBV15 to TRBJ2-1; D unclear. Germline V gives CDR1 LNHNV, CDR2 YYDKDF (reference sequence). V shed 3 bases and J shed 9 bases, with 12 bases lying between them. This CDR3 region has 13 residues. CDR3 nucleotide sequence: TGTGCCACCAGCAGCCTAGGGTATCGTGAGCAGTTCTTC. Residues: CATSSLGYREQFF. Drawing the rest from reference TRBV15 and TRBJ2-1, the complete variable domain is DAMVIQNPRYQVTQFGKPVTLSCSQTLNHNVMYWYQQKSSQAPKLLFHYYDKDFNNEADTPDNFQSRRPNTSFCFLDIRSPGLGDTAMYLCATSSLGYREQFFGPGTRLTVL.

The rearrangement uses TRBV20-1 and TRBJ2-5; 7 positions match TRBD1. This CDR3 contains 14 residues. Trimming at V came to 5 bases and at J to 6 bases, leaving 12 bases not matched to a gene. Looked up from germline, CDR1 is DFQATT and CDR2 is SNEGSKA (reference sequence). The CDR3 sequence is CSAPTSGTEKTQYF. The CDR3, as DNA: TGCAGTGCTCCCACGTCTGGGACAGAGAAGACCCAGTACTTC.

Turning to this clonotype: An end of the junction differs from the germline gene, which may be a read error. The chain uses TRBV5-1 and TRBJ2-5, with D perhaps matching TRBD1 (5 bases). The CDR3 is 11 amino acids. From germline, CDR1 is SGHRS and CDR2 YFSETQ. DNA of the CDR3: TGCGCCAGCAGCTTGGGACAGACCCTGTACTTC. Amino acids: CASSLGQTLYF. Together with reference TRBV5-1 and TRBJ2-5, the CDR3 gives the full variable domain: KAGVTQTPRYLIKTRGQQVTLSCSPISGHRSVSWYQQTPGQGLQFLFEYFSETQRNKGNFPGRFSGRQFSNSRSEMNVSTLELGDSALYLCASSLGQTLYFGPGTRLLVL.

The table lists this clonotype with many counts. The chain links TRBV24-1 to TRBJ2-5, with D unclear. With 4 bases removed from V and 2 bases from J, the gap between germline ends came to 13 bases. CDR1 KGHDR and CDR2 SFDVKD come from the germline V gene. This CDR3 contains 15 residues. This CDR3 is CATSDPRQSQETQYF. The CDR3 DNA reads TGTGCCACCAGTGACCCAAGACAATCTCAAGAGACCCAGTACTTC.

CDR3 nucleotide sequence: TGTGCCAGCAGCCCGCGGTTGGGGGAGCTGTTTTTT. It encodes CASSPRLGELFF. The chain combines TRBV7-9 with TRBJ2-2; D is unresolved. CDR3 length: 12 amino acids. The V end lost 5 bases, the J end lost 8 bases, and 9 bases lay between the germline ends. The germline V gene has CDR1 SEHNR and CDR2 FQNEAQ (reference sequence).

This clonotype was detected only once. CDR3 DNA sequence: TGCAGCGTCCGGACAGCGGACGGAATTACTAACTACAATGAGCAGTTCTTC. Translation: CSVRTADGITNYNEQFF. This chain connects TRBV29-1 to TRBJ2-1, with D perhaps matching TRBD1 (6 bases). The V gene lost 6 bases and the J gene lost 3 bases, with 24 bases spanning the gap. Germline V gene lookup returns CDR1 SQVTM and CDR2 ANQGSEA. The CDR3 is 17 residues long.

The V call is TRBV6-1, the J call TRBJ2-6; D is undetermined. The CDR3 runs to 12 residues. Germline loops: CDR1 MNHNS, CDR2 SASEGT. Trimming pared 8 bases from V and 3 bases from J, leaving 5 bases between. CDR3 region: CASRVGANVLTF. The CDR3 nucleotides are TGTGCCAGCCGTGTTGGGGCCAACGTCCTGACTTTC.

The gene calls are TRBV10-3 and TRBJ2-7; tentative D call: TRBD1 (6 bases). Germline V CDR1 and CDR2: ENHRY, SYGVKD. V lost 10 bases and J 3 bases, leaving 16 bases between the germline ends. The CDR3 runs to 13 residues. CDR3 loop: CASTRDTFYEQYF. Written as DNA, the CDR3 is TGTGCCAGCACCCGGGACACCTTCTACGAGCAGTACTTC.

This clonotype appeared a few times. This sequence joins TRBV7-9 and TRBJ2-7; D is undetermined. CDR1 is SEHNR, CDR2 FQNEAQ, per germline (reference sequence). Trimming cost V 5 bases and J 2 bases, with 13 bases left between them. The CDR3 has 14 amino acids. The CDR3 region is CASSLPQNTYEQYF. CDR3 in DNA: TGTGCCAGCAGCCTACCGCAGAATACCTACGAGCAGTACTTC.

This clonotype has more than one count but fewer than ten. V gene TRBV28 combines with J gene TRBJ2-7; 13 nucleotides match TRBD2. Germline loops: CDR1 MDHEN, CDR2 SYDVKM. V shed 4 bases, J shed 0 bases, and the junction held 9 bases outside the gene matches. This CDR3 has 18 residues. The CDR3 spells CASSSTGTSGKSSYEQYF. The CDR3, as DNA: TGTGCCAGCAGTTCGACCGGGACTAGCGGGAAAAGCTCCTACGAGCAGTACTTC.

The V gene is TRBV5-4, the J gene TRBJ2-1; 12 bases are shared with TRBD2. This CDR3 is 13 amino acids long. V dropped 2 bases and J dropped 14; count of bases not matched to a gene: 5. Germline V gives CDR1 SGHNT, CDR2 YYREEE (reference sequence). DNA of the CDR3: TGTGCCAGCAGCTTTCGGCTAGCGGGAGGGGAGTTCTTC. Its protein is CASSFRLAGGEFF. Looking up the rest from reference TRBV5-4 and TRBJ2-1 gives the full variable domain: ETGVTQSPTHLIKTRGQQVTLRCSSQSGHNTVSWYQQALGQGPQFIFQYYREEENGRGNFPPRFSGLQFPNYSSELNVNALELDDSALYLCASSFRLAGGEFFGPGTRLTVL.

A few counts support this clonotype. J is TRBJ1-1 and V is TRBV7-2, with D perhaps matching TRBD1 (6 bases). The germline V and J ends were trimmed by 1 base and 0 bases, with 12 bases remaining between them. Per germline, CDR1 SGHTA and CDR2 FQGNSA. The CDR3 has 16 residues. The CDR3 loop is CASSLVGGQMNTEAFF. The CDR3 bases are TGTGCCAGCAGCTTAGTTGGGGGGCAGATGAACACTGAAGCTTTCTTT.

The rearrangement joins TRBV20-1 to TRBJ2-7, with D hard to call. V dropped 6 bases and J dropped 5 bases, with 20 bases sitting between them. CDR1 and CDR2 (germline): DFQATT, SNEGSKA (reference sequence). The CDR3 length is 14 residues. DNA of the CDR3: TGCAGTGCAATCCCCCTGGCTGGGCCCAACGAGCAGTACTTC. This gives the protein CSAIPLAGPNEQYF.

J is TRBJ2-1 and V is TRBV4-2, with D perhaps TRBD2 (5 bases). The V gene's germline CDR1 is LGHNA and CDR2 YNFKEQ. Between the trimmed V and J ends, which lost 1 base and 2 bases, there was a span of 9 bases. This CDR3 region has 15 residues. CDR3 sequence: CASSQALAPYNEQFF. The CDR3 region has the DNA TGTGCCAGCAGCCAAGCCCTAGCACCCTACAATGAGCAGTTCTTC.